This T cell receptor (beta chain) was captured by sequencing in a study of T-cell reconstitution after alpha-beta-depleted transplantation in children. Germline loops: CDR1 SGHRS, CDR2 YFSETQ. This CDR3 is 13 amino acids long. Trimming removed 4 bases at V and 2 bases at J, with 9 bases between. This clonotype was seen ten or more times. Preparation of the TCRbeta library was carried out with unique molecular identifiers. Each CDR3 protein gets one entry after TCRdb re-called the PCR reads with MiXCR. The sample shows around 370,000 distinct CDR3 sequences, under 13% of them seen only once. The specimen comprised PBMCs from the stem cell graft donor, sampled from the stem cell graft. This sequence originates from a human donor who donated a stem cell graft to a child with acute lymphoblastic leukemia. This sequence joins TRBV5-1 and TRBJ1-1; the D gene is possibly TRBD1 (6 bases). The CDR3 reads CASSMDRNTEAFF. In DNA, the CDR3 is TGCGCCAGCAGCATGGACAGAAACACTGAAGCTTTCTTT.